Listed below are T cell receptor beta chains from one sample, sequenced in a study of post-analysis software for immune sequencing data. TCRdb used MiXCR to reprocess the PCR reads, holding one entry per CDR3 protein. This sample has a few hundred thousand distinct CDR3 sequences, with around 36% found just once. The sequenced sample was blood. Receptors were obtained from a girl aged 2-17 years with multiple sclerosis. Both conserved end residues are part of each CDR3. A D gene is named only where the DNA matches it firmly. Size values are once, few and many counts, or a class for expanded clones, and some rows have none.

abundance	d_gene	v_gene	j_gene	CDR3aa	CDR3nt
-	-	TRBV20-1	TRBJ2-7	CRARSSEYEQYF	TGCAGGGCTAGAAGCTCGGAATACGAGCAGTACTTC
-	-	TRBV6-1	TRBJ2-2	CASSRKGGTGELFF	TGTGCCAGCAGCAGAAAAGGGGGGACCGGGGAGCTGTTTTTT
-	TRBD1	TRBV3-1	TRBJ2-1	CASSLDRDEQFF	TGTGCCAGCAGTTTAGACAGGGATGAGCAGTTCTTC
-	TRBD1	TRBV7-9	TRBJ2-2	CASSSPGTGPTGELFF	TGTGCCAGCAGCTCTCCCGGGACAGGACCCACCGGGGAGCTGTTTTTT
few	-	TRBV7-9	TRBJ1-2	CASSLALWGPIGYTF	TGTGCCAGCAGCTTAGCGCTTTGGGGTCCAATAGGCTACACCTTC
-	-	TRBV7-6	TRBJ2-3	CASSLGTSSTQYF	TGTGCCAGCAGCTTAGGCACTTCGTCTACGCAGTATTTT
few	-	TRBV5-1	TRBJ2-1	CASSGGLGSDEQFF	TGCGCCAGCAGCGGCGGACTGGGGAGCGATGAGCAGTTCTTC
-	-	TRBV7-2	TRBJ2-6	CASSISGGSSGANVLTF	TGTGCCAGCAGCATCTCGGGGGGCTCCTCTGGGGCCAACGTCCTGACTTTC
few	-	TRBV29-1	TRBJ1-1	CSVEERQLNTEAFF	TGCAGCGTTGAAGAGCGACAGCTTAACACTGAAGCTTTCTTT
few	TRBD2	TRBV25-1	TRBJ2-5	CASSSASGDGETQYF	TGTGCCAGCAGTTCGGCTAGCGGTGATGGCGAGACCCAGTACTTC
-	TRBD2	TRBV2	TRBJ2-3	CASRARTSDYTDTQYF	TGTGCCAGCAGGGCCCGGACTAGCGATTACACAGATACGCAGTATTTT
few	TRBD1	TRBV20-1	TRBJ1-1	CSPGTENTEAFF	TGCAGTCCCGGGACAGAGAACACTGAAGCTTTCTTT
few	-	TRBV27	TRBJ2-7	CASTRGVRGEQYF	TGTGCCAGCACCCGGGGGGTCAGGGGCGAGCAGTACTTC
-	-	TRBV27	TRBJ2-7	CASSWGIGSYEQYF	TGTGCCAGCAGTTGGGGGATCGGCTCCTACGAGCAGTACTTC
once	-	TRBV7-3	TRBJ1-5	CASSFQGGQPQHF	TGTGCCAGCAGCTTCCAGGGCGGACAGCCCCAGCATTTT
-	-	TRBV12-3/TRBV12-4	TRBJ1-5	CASSLDGLLSNQPQHF	TGTGCCAGCAGCCTGGACGGACTACTTAGCAATCAGCCCCAGCATTTT
few	-	TRBV12-3/TRBV12-4	TRBJ2-1	CASSLGQFSYNEQFF	TGTGCCAGCAGTTTAGGACAGTTCTCCTACAATGAGCAGTTCTTC
-	TRBD1	TRBV10-2	TRBJ1-5	CASGTGQGAIPNQPQHF	TGCGCCAGCGGAACCGGACAGGGGGCGATCCCTAATCAGCCCCAGCATTTT
-	TRBD1	TRBV6-2/TRBV6-3	TRBJ2-1	CASSDRDRGRFYNEQFF	TGTGCCAGCAGTGACCGGGACAGGGGGCGATTCTACAATGAGCAGTTCTTC
few	-	TRBV7-6	TRBJ1-6	CASSLMRDSPLHF	TGTGCCAGCAGCTTAATGCGGGATTCACCCCTCCACTTT
few	-	TRBV28	TRBJ1-2	CASTYPQRGNYGYTF	TGTGCCAGCACTTACCCACAGCGGGGGAACTATGGCTACACCTTC
-	-	TRBV5-1	TRBJ1-1	CASSLVTGSVNTEAFF	TGCGCCAGCAGCTTGGTAACAGGGTCCGTGAACACTGAAGCTTTCTTT
many	-	TRBV20-1	TRBJ2-1	CSARQPGLIDNEQFF	TGCAGTGCTAGACAGCCAGGCCTCATCGACAATGAGCAGTTCTTC
-	-	TRBV20-1	TRBJ2-3	CSASSGVRTDTQYF	TGCAGTGCAAGCTCAGGGGTCCGCACAGATACGCAGTATTTT
-	-	TRBV20-1	TRBJ1-2	CSASIISAGGYTF	TGCAGTGCTAGTATCATCTCCGCGGGCGGCTACACCTTC
-	-	TRBV7-8	TRBJ2-5	CASSILAVGETQYF	TGTGCCAGCAGCATACTAGCAGTAGGAGAGACCCAGTACTTC
-	-	TRBV20-1	TRBJ2-7	CSARDRDRDYYEQYF	TGCAGTGCTAGAGATCGCGACAGGGACTACTACGAGCAGTACTTC
-	-	TRBV6-5	TRBJ1-5	CASKRTSNQPQHF	TGTGCCAGCAAAAGGACTAGCAATCAGCCCCAGCATTTT
few	TRBD2	TRBV4-1	TRBJ2-3	CASTPRAGEADTQYF	TGCGCCAGCACCCCCAGAGCGGGGGAGGCAGATACGCAGTATTTT
-	-	TRBV12-3/TRBV12-4	TRBJ1-2	CASSQGLGNYGYTF	TGTGCCAGCAGTCAGGGCCTAGGGAACTATGGCTACACCTTC
-	-	TRBV6-5	TRBJ1-6	CASSSTTSRGSSPLHF	TGTGCCAGCAGTTCCACCACATCCAGAGGTAGTTCACCCCTCCACTTT
few	-	TRBV7-9	TRBJ1-6	CASSLVRDNSPLHF	TGTGCCAGCAGCTTAGTACGTGATAATTCACCCCTCCACTTT
-	TRBD1	TRBV20-1	TRBJ1-2	CSVEHRGWAMGGYTF	TGCAGTGTCGAACACAGGGGATGGGCTATGGGTGGCTACACCTTC
-	-	TRBV5-1	TRBJ2-3	CASTSPGQGSTDTQYF	TGCGCCAGCACCTCGCCGGGCCAGGGGAGTACAGATACGCAGTATTTT
-	-	TRBV6-6	TRBJ2-2	CASSYTRGSGELFF	TGTGCCAGCAGTTACACTAGGGGCTCCGGGGAGCTGTTTTTT
-	-	TRBV7-2	TRBJ2-3	CASSLDRYTDTQYF	TGTGCCAGCAGCTTAGACAGGTACACAGATACGCAGTATTTT
-	TRBD2	TRBV20-1	TRBJ2-1	CSASPGLAGYNEQFF	TGCAGTGCTAGCCCCGGACTAGCGGGTTACAATGAGCAGTTCTTC
few	TRBD1	TRBV5-1	TRBJ2-1	CASSFGTGGNNEQFF	TGCGCCAGCAGCTTTGGGACAGGGGGGAACAATGAGCAGTTCTTC
once	-	TRBV6-2/TRBV6-3	TRBJ1-1	CASSKTGSKAFF	TGTGCCAGCAGTAAAACAGGGTCGAAAGCTTTCTTT
-	-	TRBV20-1	TRBJ2-1	CSACLGVSSYNEQFF	TGCAGTGCTTGCCTCGGGGTTAGCTCCTACAATGAGCAGTTCTTC
few	-	TRBV9	TRBJ1-5	CASSPEDGYSNQPQHF	TGTGCCAGCAGCCCCGAGGATGGCTATAGCAATCAGCCCCAGCATTTT
few	TRBD1	TRBV5-1	TRBJ1-4	CASSTGLIGTANEKLFF	TGCGCCAGCAGCACCGGACTAATTGGGACAGCAAATGAAAAACTGTTTTTT
-	TRBD1	TRBV5-1	TRBJ1-2	CASSPFPDRGYYGYTF	TGCGCCAGCAGCCCATTCCCGGACAGGGGCTACTATGGCTACACCTTC
-	-	TRBV5-6	TRBJ1-2	CASSLAEWGGYTF	TGTGCCAGCAGCTTGGCCGAGTGGGGTGGCTACACCTTC
-	-	TRBV15	TRBJ2-6	CATSREPSGANVLTF	TGTGCCACCAGCAGAGAGCCCTCTGGGGCCAACGTCCTGACTTTC
-	TRBD1	TRBV6-5	TRBJ2-4	CASRDPKQGAGDIQYF	TGTGCCAGCAGAGACCCAAAACAGGGGGCCGGGGACATTCAGTACTTC
-	-	TRBV5-1	TRBJ1-4	CASSLTLGEFDEKLFF	TGCGCCAGCAGCTTGACCCTGGGGGAGTTTGATGAAAAACTGTTTTTT
-	-	TRBV12-3/TRBV12-4	TRBJ1-5	CTSRGNIGDPGTSDNQPQHF	TGTACCAGCAGGGGAAATATCGGAGATCCAGGTACTTCTGACAATCAGCCCCAGCATTTT
few	TRBD1	TRBV29-1	TRBJ2-3	CSVEEGQGGTDTQYF	TGCAGCGTTGAAGAGGGACAGGGGGGCACAGATACGCAGTATTTT
-	TRBD1	TRBV5-1	TRBJ1-1	CASSLGQGYMNTEAFF	TGCGCCAGCAGTCTGGGACAGGGATACATGAACACTGAAGCTTTCTTT
-	TRBD1	TRBV6-1	TRBJ2-5	CASTEDRDQETQYF	TGTGCCAGCACTGAAGACAGGGACCAAGAGACCCAGTACTTC
-	-	TRBV12-3/TRBV12-4	TRBJ2-1	CASSRSVDGEQFF	TGTGCCAGCAGTCGTAGCGTGGATGGTGAGCAGTTCTTC
once	TRBD1	TRBV6-5	TRBJ1-4	CASRPGGDEKLFF	TGTGCCAGCAGGCCAGGGGGGGACGAAAAACTGTTTTTT
-	-	TRBV7-3	TRBJ1-1	CASSPNTRGKNTEAFF	TGTGCCAGCAGCCCCAACACCCGGGGGAAGAACACTGAAGCTTTCTTT
many	TRBD1	TRBV29-1	TRBJ2-1	CSVGRDRGFVEQFF	TGCAGCGTTGGCCGTGACAGGGGTTTTGTTGAGCAGTTCTTC